A single sample gave rise to the 24 T cell receptor beta chains below, sequenced in a study of T cells after yellow fever vaccination. Each CDR3 protein is one row after TCRdb ran MiXCR on the 5' RACE reads. The sample records some 550,000 distinct CDR3 sequences, 19% being singletons. Source: PBMCs, taken 15 days after the yellow fever booster vaccination. The receptors were sampled from a man aged 30-40 years who received the YFV17D yellow fever vaccine.

The rearrangement uses TRBV14 and TRBJ1-4; possibly TRBD1 for D (5 bases). The ends were cut back, 2 bases at V and 2 bases at J, with 6 bases in the middle. This CDR3 is built from 14 residues. From germline, CDR1 is SGHDN and CDR2 FVKESK. CDR3 in DNA: TGTGCCAGCAGCCAATGGGGGACTAATGAAAAACTGTTTTTT. Translation: CASSQWGTNEKLFF.

The chain joins TRBV20-1 to TRBJ1-4; D gene unclear. This CDR3 region has 13 residues. Germline V lookup: CDR1 DFQATT, CDR2 SNEGSKA (reference sequence). V lost 4 bases to trimming and J lost 8 bases, with 14 bases between them. CDR3 in DNA: TGCAGTGCTACGAGCTACAGTGACGAAAAACTGTTTTTT. It translates to CSATSYSDEKLFF.

V is TRBV29-1 and J is TRBJ2-2; D unclear. Trimming pared 3 bases from V and 6 bases from J, leaving 5 bases between. Germline-derived CDR1 and CDR2 are SQVTM and ANQGSEA. The CDR3 consists of 11 residues. The DNA of the CDR3 is TGCAGCGTTGATGGAGCCGGGGAGCTGTTTTTT. Its protein product is CSVDGAGELFF.

There are a few counts of this clonotype. This rearrangement joins TRBV3-1 to TRBJ2-1, with a tentative D call TRBD2 (5 bases). Germline assignment: CDR1 LGHDT and CDR2 YNNKEL (reference sequence). Trimming pared 3 bases from V and 0 bases from J, leaving 6 bases between. The CDR3 sequence is 14 residues long. CDR3 DNA: TGTGCCAGCAGCCAGGGGAGCTCCTACAATGAGCAGTTCTTC. It yields the protein CASSQGSSYNEQFF.

The V and J genes are TRBV7-2 and TRBJ2-7; D might be TRBD2 (6 bases). Trimming took 0 bases from V and 4 from J, leaving 16 bases between them. The CDR3 runs 16 residues. Germline loops: CDR1 SGHTA, CDR2 FQGNSA. The CDR3 nucleotides are TGTGCCAGCAGCTTAGCGCAAGGGCGGGAAGGGTACGAGCAGTACTTC. This translates into CASSLAQGREGYEQYF.

This clonotype was picked up a small number of times. For the CDR3, the DNA is TGCGCCAGCACCTTACAGGGCCTGGAGACCCAGTACTTC. Amino acids: CASTLQGLETQYF. The chain is built from TRBV5-1 and TRBJ2-5; possibly TRBD1 for D (6 bases). Germline V lookup: CDR1 SGHRS, CDR2 YFSETQ. Trimming took 6 bases from V and 5 from J, leaving 14 bases between them. This CDR3 is built from 13 residues.

The chain links TRBV27 to TRBJ2-7, with D possibly matching TRBD2 (6 bases). The CDR3 contains 14 residues. The germline CDR1 and CDR2 sequences are MNHEY and SMNVEV (reference sequence). The V gene lost 5 bases and the J gene lost 0 bases, with 11 bases spanning the gap. This CDR3 is CASSPSDNSYEQYF. CDR3 nucleotides: TGTGCCAGCAGTCCTAGCGACAACTCCTACGAGCAGTACTTC.

This clonotype was counted many times. The chain combines TRBV12-3 or TRBV12-4 with TRBJ2-2, with D possibly TRBD2 on 5 matching bases. The germline V and J ends were trimmed by 9 bases and 1 base, with 9 bases remaining between them. This CDR3 has 13 residues. The DNA of the CDR3 is TGTGCCAGTAGCGCACAGAACACCGGGGAGCTGTTTTTT. Its translation: CASSAQNTGELFF.

Only a few counts were recorded for this clonotype. The CDR3 DNA sequence: TGTGCCAGCAGGCCAGGGTGTTTATCCGACGAGCAGTACTTC. This translates into CASRPGCLSDEQYF. The chain uses TRBV21-1 and TRBJ2-7; the table calls TRBD1, which could not be checked here. TRBV21-1 is shown as a pseudogene. This CDR3 is 14 amino acids long.

The rearrangement uses TRBV5-1 and TRBJ2-1; D call uncertain. The CDR3 has 15 residues. V was clipped by 7 bases and J by 0 bases, with 14 bases between them. Germline-derived CDR1 and CDR2 are SGHRS and YFSETQ. The CDR3 loop reads CASRAWESSYNEQFF. CDR3 nucleotide sequence: TGCGCCAGCCGTGCCTGGGAAAGCTCCTACAATGAGCAGTTCTTC.

This rearrangement joins TRBV3-1 to TRBJ1-1; D is possibly TRBD1 (5 bases). Trimming took off 0 bases at V and 5 bases at J, with 13 bases between the two ends. The germline V gene encodes CDR1 LGHDT and CDR2 YNNKEL (reference sequence). The CDR3 has 15 amino acids. For the CDR3, the DNA is TGTGCCAGCAGCCAAGAAAGTTTAGGGGTTACTGAAGCTTTCTTT. Translated: CASSQESLGVTEAFF.

This clonotype appeared a few times. The J gene is TRBJ2-1, the V gene TRBV5-1; tentative D call: TRBD1 (5 bases). Germline V gene sequence: CDR1 SGHRS, CDR2 YFSETQ. The V end was cut by 8 bases, the J end by 4 bases, with 13 bases between. The CDR3 totals 13 residues. In nucleotides, the CDR3 is TGCGCCAGGGGGCCCAGGCCGTACAATGAGCAGTTCTTC. Translated: CARGPRPYNEQFF. The full variable domain, its missing parts supplied by reference TRBV5-1 and TRBJ2-1, is KAGVTQTPRYLIKTRGQQVTLSCSPISGHRSVSWYQQTPGQGLQFLFEYFSETQRNKGNFPGRFSGRQFSNSRSEMNVSTLELGDSALYLCARGPRPYNEQFFGPGTRLTVL.

This clonotype was detected a few times. V usage is TRBV20-1 and J usage is TRBJ2-5, with TRBD2 as a possible D gene (6 bases). Germline-derived CDR1 and CDR2 are DFQATT and SNEGSKA (reference sequence). The CDR3 is made up of 13 amino acids. The V end was cut by 3 bases, the J end by 6 bases, with 14 bases between. The CDR3 spells CSARIGTGKTQYF. CDR3 in DNA: TGCAGTGCTAGGATCGGGACTGGAAAGACCCAGTACTTC.

This clonotype was detected only a few times. As DNA, the CDR3 is TGTGCCAGCAGCTTAGTAGCATCCGAGCAGTACTTC. Protein product: CASSLVASEQYF. The rearrangement uses TRBV7-2 and TRBJ2-7; unclear D gene. From germline, CDR1 is SGHTA and CDR2 FQGNSA. CDR3 length equals 12 residues. V shed 1 base and J shed 6 bases, with 7 bases lying between them.

The CDR3 coding sequence is TGTGCCAGCAGACTGACAGGGAACTACGAGCAGTACTTC. Amino acids: CASRLTGNYEQYF. The chain has TRBV12-3 or TRBV12-4 and TRBJ2-7; TRBD1 matches 7 bases. There are 13 residues in the CDR3. With 6 bases clipped from V and 3 bases from J, the junction kept 5 bases outside the gene matches.

CDR3 sequence reads: CASSGFESGEQYF. The CDR3 DNA reads as TGTGCCAGCAGTGGATTCGAGTCGGGTGAGCAGTACTTC. The rearrangement joins TRBV2 to TRBJ2-7, with no clear D. The V gene's germline CDR1 is SNHLY and CDR2 FYNNEI. The V gene lost 4 bases and the J gene lost 7 bases, with 14 bases spanning the gap. CDR3 size: 13 residues.

This clonotype appeared a few times. The J gene is TRBJ2-5, the V gene TRBV18; the D gene could be TRBD1 or TRBD2 (5 bases each). Germline V lookup: CDR1 KGHSH, CDR2 LQKENI. With 1 base removed from V and 1 base from J, the gap between germline ends came to 10 bases. The CDR3 consists of 15 residues. The CDR3 DNA is TGTGCCAGCTCACCACACCCCGGGACCCAAGAGACCCAGTACTTC. Translating it yields CASSPHPGTQETQYF. Using reference TRBV18 and TRBJ2-5 for the parts outside the CDR3, the full variable domain is NAGVMQNPRHLVRRRGQEARLRCSPMKGHSHVYWYRQLPEEGLKFMVYLQKENIIDESGMPKERFSAEFPKEGPSILRIQQVVRGDSAAYFCASSPHPGTQETQYFGPGTRLLVL.

In this sample, this clonotype turned up a few times. The chain combines TRBV7-2 with TRBJ2-1; 10 bases are shared with TRBD2. V shed 1 base and J 8 bases; nucleotides not matched to a gene: 8. The CDR3 loop spans 16 amino acids. The germline gives CDR1 SGHTA, CDR2 FQGNSA. The DNA of the CDR3 is TGTGCCAGCAGCTTAGGTGGAGCGGGAGGGCCTGATGAGCAGTTCTTC. This gives the protein CASSLGGAGGPDEQFF.

This clonotype turned up a few times. The gene calls are TRBV20-1 and TRBJ2-1; 8 bases map to TRBD1. The CDR3 consists of 17 residues. The V and J ends lost 6 bases and 8 bases, in that order; junction bases with no gene match: 21. Germline values: CDR1 DFQATT, CDR2 SNEGSKA (reference sequence). The CDR3 DNA sequence: TGCAGTGCCCAGCGGGCACAGAGGGGCAGGGGGCTTGATGAGCAGTTCTTC. Amino acid sequence: CSAQRAQRGRGLDEQFF.

V is TRBV20-1 and J is TRBJ2-3, with a tentative D call TRBD2 (6 bases). This CDR3 is 16 amino acids long. Germline-derived CDR1 and CDR2 are DFQATT and SNEGSKA (reference sequence). Trimming took 2 bases from V and 0 from J, leaving 15 bases between them. CDR3 sequence reads: CSARSGSWGSTDTQYF. The DNA for the CDR3 is TGCAGTGCTAGATCCGGGAGTTGGGGGAGCACAGATACGCAGTATTTT.

This clonotype was counted between two and nine times. The chain has TRBV10-3 and TRBJ2-1, with 7 bases matching TRBD1. The CDR3 length is 16 residues. With V trimmed by 2 bases and J by 12 bases, 16 bases remained unmatched. CDR1 is ENHRY, CDR2 SYGVKD, per germline. The CDR3 DNA reads TGTGCCATCAGTGAGGGTGGGACAGCCCCGCGGGTGGGGCAGTTCTTC. Its translation: CAISEGGTAPRVGQFF.

The chain is built from TRBV2 and TRBJ2-5, with D perhaps matching TRBD2 (6 bases). This CDR3 contains 12 residues. Deletions cut 6 bases from V and 3 bases from J, with 8 bases between. Germline V gene lookup returns CDR1 SNHLY and CDR2 FYNNEI. The CDR3 DNA reads as TGTGCCAGCAGGGAGGGCGAAGAGACCCAGTACTTC. This gives the protein CASREGEETQYF.

J is TRBJ2-7 and V is TRBV4-3; D not resolved. This CDR3 is 14 amino acids long. The germline V gene has CDR1 LGHNA and CDR2 YSLEER. The ends were cut back, 0 bases at V and 1 base at J, with 7 bases in the middle. The CDR3 loop reads CASSQDSTSYEQYF. CDR3 bases: TGCGCCAGCAGCCAAGATTCCACGTCCTACGAGCAGTACTTC.

This clonotype was observed a handful of times. V is TRBV19 and J is TRBJ1-4; 11 bases are a match to TRBD1. CDR1 is LNHDA, CDR2 SQIVND, per germline (reference sequence). The V segment lost 6 bases and the J segment 4 bases; nucleotides outside the gene matches: 7. CDR3 length: 16 amino acids. In nucleotides, the CDR3 is TGTGCCAGTAGCACCTGGACAGGGGGCCTTAATGAAAAACTGTTTTTT. It is translated as CASSTWTGGLNEKLFF.